This TCR beta chain originates from a study of OX40 agonist ivuxolimab in advanced cancers. Across the whole study: Ivuxolimab was administered intravenously to patients at 0.01 to 10 mg/kg every 2 weeks. Partial responses were achieved by three patients, one with hepatocellular carcinoma and two with cutaneous melanoma.

The data were produced by immunoSEQ multiplex PCR, yet TCRdb's version contains in-frame clones alone and is incomplete. The sample lists around 69,000 clones; about 79% were seen once. Findings and limits, study-wide: CD4+ and CD8+ T cells in blood underwent clonal expansion by week 6 at 0.1 to 3.0 mg/kg.

The CDR3 spans 13 residues. Germline values: CDR1 SQVTM, CDR2 ANQGSEA. With 4 bases clipped from V and 8 bases from J, the junction kept 5 bases outside the gene matches. About this clone: Its target is unknown.

The specimen comprised CD4+ or CD8+ T cells sorted from blood, sampled in a trial of the OX40 agonist ivuxolimab. This receptor was identified in an adult with an advanced solid tumor such as melanoma, head and neck, liver or kidney cancer. The genes are TRBV29-1 and TRBJ2-1; 10 bases match TRBD2. Here the CDR3 reads CSVVYSGRYEQFF. Here the CDR3 DNA reads TGCAGCGTTGTCTATAGCGGGAGGTATGAGCAGTTCTTC.